The TCR beta chain described here comes from a study of blood T cell repertoires in COVID-19. Study information: The analysed material was cDNA or gDNA that came from T cells, B-cell-depleted T cells, or PBMCs.

Source study methods: The assay estimated nucleated cells by amplifying reference gene primers. Method: immunoSEQ multiplex PCR; TCRdb's copy keeps in-frame clones and lacks some. V, J and clone size derive from that table, while D and trimming were established from the DNA sequence. The sample includes 95,000 to 150,000 clones, 85% to 90% seen only once; the top ten take under 30%. CDR3 length: 16 amino acids. Germline-derived CDR1 and CDR2 are SNHLY and FYNNEI. Unmatched junction bases numbered 4, after V lost 4 bases and J lost 0 bases. This chain links TRBV2 with TRBJ2-2; 8 positions match TRBD2. The sequencing input was peripheral blood. The origin of this receptor is a woman aged 70-85 years with acute or convalescent COVID-19. This CDR3 is CASSVQAGANTGELFF. CDR3 sequence (DNA): TGTGCCAGCAGTGTTCAAGCGGGGGCGAACACCGGGGAGCTGTTTTTT. The full variable domain, its missing parts supplied by reference TRBV2 and TRBJ2-2, is EPEVTQTPSHQVTQMGQEVILRCVPISNHLYFYWYRQILGQKVEFLVSFYNNEISEKSEIFDDQFSVERPDGSNFTLKIRSTKLEDSAMYFCASSVQAGANTGELFFGEGSRLTVL.